A selection of T cell receptor beta chains follows, all from one sample in a study of cytomegalovirus exposure and HLA in healthy donors. Assay: immunoSEQ multiplex PCR; the TCRdb copy retains only in-frame clones and omits some. The table lists about 170,000 clones, 70% to 90% of them singletons. What was sequenced was PBMCs. The receptors were gathered from a man younger than 35 in good health and CMV-seropositive. Each CDR3 is given with its conserved first and last residue. D genes are given only for firm matches. Not every row has a clone size; where given, it reads once, few, many or a size class.

>TRBD2|TRBV7-2|TRBJ2-3|-
TGTGCCAGCAGCCGGGTCCTAGCGGGGGGACCGCAGTATTTT
CASSRVLAGGPQYF
>-|TRBV15|TRBJ1-5|-
TGTGCCACCAGAACGGGAAGCAATCAGCCCCAGCATTTT
CATRTGSNQPQHF
>TRBD1|TRBV5-1|TRBJ2-7|-
TGCGCCAGCAGTCTTGGACAGGAATACGAGCAGTACTTC
CASSLGQEYEQYF
>-|TRBV2|TRBJ2-1|-
TGTGCCAGCAGCCTAGACAGGACAGCCTACAATGAGCAGTTCTTC
CASSLDRTAYNEQFF
>-|TRBV4-1|TRBJ2-6|-
TGCGCCAGCAGCCAAGATACCCCTGGGGCCAACGGCCTGACTTTC
CASSQDTPGANGLTF
>TRBD2|TRBV27|TRBJ2-3|-
TGTGCCAGCAGTTTTAGGGCGGGGGGCACAGATACGCAGTATTTT
CASSFRAGGTDTQYF
>-|TRBV19|TRBJ2-7|-
TGTGCCAGTAGTATGACGGGGGCCTACGAGCAGTACTTC
CASSMTGAYEQYF
>-|TRBV6-5|TRBJ2-5|-
TGTGCCAGCAGTTCCCCCGCGGAGACCCAGTACTTC
CASSSPAETQYF
>-|TRBV11-2|TRBJ2-7|-
TGTGCCAGCAGCTTTTCGGAGTTAGCCTACGAGCAGTACTTC
CASSFSELAYEQYF
>-|TRBV6-1|TRBJ1-2|-
TGTGCCAGCAGTGAACAGGGCAATGGCTACACCTTC
CASSEQGNGYTF
>-|TRBV15|TRBJ1-5|-
TGTGCCACCAGCTATCAGGGGAGCAATCAGCCCCAGCATTTT
CATSYQGSNQPQHF
>TRBD1|TRBV6-1|TRBJ1-6|few
TGTGCCAGCAGCGCCTCCGGGACAGATTTTTCACCCCTCCACTTT
CASSASGTDFSPLHF
>-|TRBV14|TRBJ2-4|-
TGTGCCAGCAGCCAAGTGGCAGGAATAGCCAAAAACATTCAGTACTTC
CASSQVAGIAKNIQYF
>-|TRBV11-3|TRBJ1-1|few
TGTGCCAGCAGCTCGAGGGGTGCAGGGGCCACTGAAGCTTTCTTT
CASSSRGAGATEAFF
>-|TRBV11-1|TRBJ1-1|-
TGTGCCAGCAGCTTCGGAGGGAACACTGAAGCTTTCTTT
CASSFGGNTEAFF
>TRBD1|TRBV10-3|TRBJ1-3|-
TGTGCCATCGGGGGTACTGGACAGGGGTTTATCGGAAACACCATATATTTT
CAIGGTGQGFIGNTIYF
>-|TRBV19|TRBJ1-5|-
TGTGCCAGTAGTATTACCGGGTATAGCAATCAGCCCCAGCATTTT
CASSITGYSNQPQHF
>TRBD2|TRBV7-8|TRBJ2-3|once
TGTGCCAGCAGCCCTATACTAGCGGGGGGCACAGATACGCAGTATTTT
CASSPILAGGTDTQYF
>TRBD1|TRBV18|TRBJ1-2|-
TGTGCCAGCTCACCGGACAGGGTGAATGGCTACACCTTC
CASSPDRVNGYTF
>-|TRBV4-3|TRBJ1-2|-
TGCGCCAGCAGCCAAGATCTGACAGGAACCTATGGCTACACCTTC
CASSQDLTGTYGYTF
>-|TRBV27|TRBJ1-1|-
TGTGCCAGCATCTCGGGGGGACTGGGTGAAGCTTTCTTT
CASISGGLGEAFF
>TRBD1|TRBV5-8|TRBJ1-5|few
TGTGCCAGCAACGGACAGGGATTAGGGCAGCCCCAGCATTTT
CASNGQGLGQPQHF
>TRBD2|TRBV2|TRBJ2-7|-
TGTGCCACCCTAGCGGGGGTGACCTACGAGCAGTACTTC
CATLAGVTYEQYF
>TRBD1|TRBV11-2|TRBJ1-3|-
TGTGCCAGCAGCTTCGGGACAGGGCACTTAAACACCATATATTTT
CASSFGTGHLNTIYF
>-|TRBV4-2|TRBJ2-6|-
TGTGCCAGCAGCCAAGATATCGGTGTTGCAGGGGCCGGGGCCAACGTCCTGACTTTC
CASSQDIGVAGAGANVLTF
>TRBD2|TRBV30|TRBJ2-5|-
TGTGCCTGGAGAGGGGAGCGGGGGAGAATCCAAGAGACCCAGTACTTC
CAWRGERGRIQETQYF
>-|TRBV11-2|TRBJ2-7|few
TGTGCCAGCAGCTGGACGACAGGTTTTTACGAGCAGTACTTC
CASSWTTGFYEQYF
>TRBD1|TRBV7-9|TRBJ2-2|few
TGTGCCAGCAGCTCAGGGGGCAAGGCCGGGGAGCTGTTTTTT
CASSSGGKAGELFF
>TRBD1|TRBV2|TRBJ1-5|-
TGTGCCAGCAGTTCCGGGACAGCAAGCAATCAGCCCCAGCATTTT
CASSSGTASNQPQHF
>TRBD2|TRBV11-2|TRBJ2-7|-
TGTGCCAGCAGCTTAGTGGGTAGGACTAGCTCTCGCTCCTACGAGCAGTACTTC
CASSLVGRTSSRSYEQYF
>-|TRBV4-2|TRBJ2-1|-
TGTGCCAGCAGCCAAGCTGGTGGGGGGGCCACTAATGAGCAGTTCTTC
CASSQAGGGATNEQFF
>-|TRBV6-5|TRBJ1-2|few
TGTGCCAGCAGTGACCACGACAGGTCCGGAAGCTACACCTTC
CASSDHDRSGSYTF
>TRBD2|TRBV4-2|TRBJ2-1|-
TGTGCCAGCAGCCAAGATCGCAGCGGGGGGGGCTCCTACAATGAGCAGTTCTTC
CASSQDRSGGGSYNEQFF
>TRBD1|TRBV5-1|TRBJ1-4|-
TGCGCCAGCCCCATCCGGGACAGGCCGATCAAAAACCCAGAAAAACTGTTTTTT
CASPIRDRPIKNPEKLFF
>-|TRBV4-2|TRBJ2-7|-
TGTGCCAGCAGCCAAGAGGGCATAGCCTACGAGCAGTACTTC
CASSQEGIAYEQYF
>-|TRBV30|TRBJ1-1|-
TGTGCCTGGAGTGTCCGGGGGTCAGCCACTGAAGCTTTCTTT
CAWSVRGSATEAFF
>-|TRBV29-1|TRBJ2-7|-
TGCAGCGTTGAAGAAGGGAACGAGGGGGGGAATTCCTACGAGCAGTACTTC
CSVEEGNEGGNSYEQYF
>TRBD2|TRBV6-5|TRBJ2-7|once
TGTGCCAGCAGCCGGACTAGCGGATACTACGAGCAGTACTTC
CASSRTSGYYEQYF
>TRBD1|TRBV4-1|TRBJ2-3|-
TGCGCCAGCAGCCAAGACGCAAACAGGGGGCTTACGCAGTATTTT
CASSQDANRGLTQYF
>TRBD1|TRBV16|TRBJ1-2|-
TGTGCCAGCAGCCAATCCTTGGAGACAGGGACTTATGGCTACACCTTC
CASSQSLETGTYGYTF
>TRBD1|TRBV2|TRBJ2-1|-
TGTGCCAGCAGTATGGGGACAGTCTACAATGAGCAGTTCTTC
CASSMGTVYNEQFF
>-|TRBV19|TRBJ1-1|-
TGTGCCAGTAAATACAGGGAAGAGGGCACTGAAGCTTTCTTT
CASKYREEGTEAFF
>-|TRBV5-1|TRBJ1-1|-
TGCGCCAGCAGCTGGGACATTCTGAACACTGAAGCTTTCTTT
CASSWDILNTEAFF
>-|TRBV16|TRBJ2-1|-
TGTGCCAGCAGCCAAACACCGGGGGGCCCCGACAATGAGCAGTTCTTC
CASSQTPGGPDNEQFF
>TRBD1|TRBV25-1|TRBJ2-1|-
TGTGCCAGCAGTGAAGACAGGGGGAGAAACAATGAGCAGTTCTTC
CASSEDRGRNNEQFF
>TRBD2|TRBV5-1|TRBJ2-1|-
TGCGCCAGCAGCCAGGGACTAGCGGGGGCCTGGGATGAGCAGTTCTTC
CASSQGLAGAWDEQFF
>TRBD1|TRBV7-9|TRBJ1-1|once
TGTGCCAGCAGCTACAGGGGAAAGAACACTGAAGCTTTCTTT
CASSYRGKNTEAFF
>TRBD2|TRBV9|TRBJ2-3|-
TGTGCCAGCAGCGTAGCTACTAGCGGGGGCACAGATACGCAGTATTTT
CASSVATSGGTDTQYF
>TRBD2|TRBV10-3|TRBJ2-7|few
TGTGCCATCAGTGAGTCGACGACTAGCGGGGGTCCTGGTCGGCCCTACGAGCAGTACTTC
CAISESTTSGGPGRPYEQYF
>-|TRBV11-2|TRBJ2-7|-
TGTGCCAGCAGCTTAGGGCTGCACTACGAGCAGTACTTC
CASSLGLHYEQYF
>TRBD2|TRBV18|TRBJ2-1|-
TGTGCCAGCTCACCACCCGGACTAGCGGGGGGGCTGGGCAATGAGCAGTTCTTC
CASSPPGLAGGLGNEQFF
>-|TRBV18|TRBJ2-1|-
TGTGCCAGCTCACTGAGGGGCGGGCGGGAAAGCTCCTACAATGAGCAGTTCTTC
CASSLRGGRESSYNEQFF
>-|TRBV6-1|TRBJ2-7|-
TGTGCCAGCAGTGAAATTGGGGGCCGAATTGACTACTACGAGCAGTACTTC
CASSEIGGRIDYYEQYF
>-|TRBV7-9|TRBJ2-7|-
TGTGCCAGCAGCCCACCCGGGACGGGGGTTTCAATGGATTACTTC
CASSPPGTGVSMDYF
>TRBD1|TRBV7-9|TRBJ2-5|-
TGTGCCAGCAGCTTAGCAGGACAGGGTCAAGAGACCCAGTACTTC
CASSLAGQGQETQYF